The sequence of this T cell receptor beta chain was determined in a study of beta chain features in type 1 diabetes. Overall study: Investigators examined some 110,000,000 sorted cells across all samples.

Every donor had blood drawn once into heparin, around 0.12 L on average. Sorting of CD4+ naive, central memory, regulatory and stem cell-like memory cells was performed via CD45RO/CCR7/CD25/CD127/CD95/CD27. CDR3 length equals 15 residues. Germline assignment: CDR1 SQVTM and CDR2 ANQGSEA. Study-level findings and limits: Type 1 diabetes patients showed fewer insertions and more deletions at VDJ junctions.

On this clone itself: Antigen: not known.

Every isolated RNA sample was fully reverse transcribed, so sequencing captured expressed TCRB transcripts. Some clones are missing from TCRdb's copy, which holds only in-frame ones; the method was immunoSEQ multiplex PCR. The sample lists roughly 140,000 clones; 11% were seen once. The sequenced material came from central memory CD4+ T cells from blood. This chain connects TRBV29-1 to TRBJ2-5, with 7 positions matching TRBD1. Judging by the DNA end, TRBJ2-7 fits better; the J call may be wrong. This clonotype was obtained from a man younger than 30 in good health. This chain's CDR3 is CSVAAPGRGTYEQYF. The CDR3 nucleotides are TGCAGCGTTGCCGCCCCGGGCAGGGGGACCTACGAGCAGTACTTC.